Following are 6 T cell receptor beta chains from one sample sequenced in a study of blood T cell repertoires in COVID-19. TCRdb's copy holds only in-frame clones and misses some; the assay was immunoSEQ multiplex PCR. The repertoire has some 97,000 clones, roughly 80% of them found once; the top ten carry 12%. Sequencing used peripheral blood. The receptors stem from a woman in her 70s with acute or convalescent COVID-19.

V gene TRBV4-3 combines with J gene TRBJ1-3; D remains ambiguous. The CDR3 spans 16 residues. V was trimmed by 3 bases and J by 2 bases, leaving 14 bases between them. Germline V gives CDR1 LGHNA, CDR2 YSLEER. As DNA, the CDR3 is TGCGCCAGCAGCCAGGCACCGACGAGGACTGGAAACACCATATATTTT. Residues: CASSQAPTRTGNTIYF.

This chain uses TRBV6-5 with TRBJ2-1, with 7 bases lining up with TRBD2. Germline trimming cut 2 bases from V and 6 bases from J; bases unmatched to any gene: 4. Germline CDR1 reads MNHEY; CDR2 reads SVGAGI. The length of the CDR3 is 14 residues. CDR3 protein: CASSYRGEGNEQFF. In DNA, the CDR3 is TGTGCCAGCAGTTACCGGGGGGAGGGCAATGAGCAGTTCTTC.

The J gene is TRBJ2-1, the V gene TRBV19, with TRBD2 matching 11 bases. Germline V CDR1 and CDR2: LNHDA, SQIVND (reference sequence). V was clipped by 6 bases and J by 4 bases; unmatched bases: 11. The CDR3 loop spans 17 amino acids. CDR3 amino acids: CASRPTLTSGKYNEQFF. Here the CDR3 DNA reads TGTGCCAGTAGACCCACCCTGACTAGCGGGAAATACAATGAGCAGTTCTTC.

There are a few counts of this clone. The chain employs TRBV2 and TRBJ2-7; D is perhaps TRBD1 (6 bases). Deletions cut 8 bases from V and 1 base from J, with 15 bases between. CDR1 and CDR2 (germline): SNHLY, FYNNEI. The CDR3 is 14 residues long. The CDR3: CASYNLDSSYEQYF. CDR3 nucleotide sequence: TGTGCCAGCTACAATTTGGACAGTTCCTACGAGCAGTACTTC.

This rearrangement joins TRBV25-1 to TRBJ1-1; perhaps TRBD1 as D (5 bases). From germline, CDR1 is MGHDK and CDR2 SYGVNS. This CDR3 is 17 amino acids long. The V end was cut by 2 bases, the J end by 1 base, with 17 bases between. CDR3 coding DNA: TGTGCCAGCAGTGAACAACAGGCCAACCGCCCGAACACTGAAGCTTTCTTT. Translating gives CASSEQQANRPNTEAFF.

This clone rates as medium-sized. J is TRBJ1-1 and V is TRBV29-1; D not certain. The ends were cut back, 3 bases at V and 8 bases at J, with 10 bases in the middle. The CDR3 consists of 11 residues. The V gene's germline CDR1 is SQVTM and CDR2 ANQGSEA. The CDR3 bases are TGCAGCGTTGAGCGGAATAGGGAAGCTTTCTTT. It encodes CSVERNREAFF.